The 30 T cell receptor beta chains listed next were all sequenced from one sample in a study of T cell repertoires in cytomegalovirus infection. TCRdb re-derived calls from the reads in MiXCR, one entry per CDR3 protein. This sample has around 440,000 distinct CDR3 sequences, with around 11% found just once. The sequenced sample consisted of PBMCs. These receptors were taken from a human donor in good health (CMV status not recorded). Some clones in this sample may be carry-over from other donors' samples.

This clonotype occurred many times. V and J are TRBV7-7 and TRBJ2-1; D gene uncertain. Trimming cost V 5 bases and J 4 bases, with 15 bases left between them. The CDR3 has 15 residues. Germline V gives CDR1 SSHAT, CDR2 FNYEAQ (reference sequence). The CDR3: CASSHSLGNYNEQFF. The CDR3 DNA reads as TGTGCCAGCAGCCACTCTCTGGGGAATTACAATGAGCAGTTCTTC.

This clonotype was observed at least ten times. The V call is TRBV12-3 or TRBV12-4, the J call TRBJ2-1; D is perhaps TRBD2 (5 bases). V lost 6 bases, J lost 5 bases, and 8 bases lay in between. This CDR3 spans 12 amino acids. CDR3 DNA: TGTGCCAGCAGCCCGGGAAACAATGAGCAGTTCTTC. It yields the protein CASSPGNNEQFF.

This clonotype was counted only a few times. The V gene is TRBV19, the J gene TRBJ2-1, with D maybe TRBD1 (5 bases). Germline CDR1 reads LNHDA; CDR2 reads SQIVND (reference sequence). Trimming took off 7 bases at V and 6 bases at J, with 19 bases between the two ends. CDR3 length: 15 amino acids. DNA of the CDR3: TGTGCCAGTACCCTTGGGCAGGGTCTTTTCAATGAGCAGTTCTTC. Translation: CASTLGQGLFNEQFF.

This clonotype was counted ten times or more. The chain links TRBV19 to TRBJ1-5; a possible D gene is TRBD1 (5 bases). The CDR3 length is 15 residues. Trimming shortened V by 3 bases and J by 7 bases, and 16 bases separated the two germline ends. Germline assignment: CDR1 LNHDA and CDR2 SQIVND (reference sequence). CDR3 sequence reads: CASSMSLGAGQPQHF. CDR3 sequence (DNA): TGTGCCAGTAGTATGTCCCTCGGGGCGGGCCAGCCCCAGCATTTT.

This clonotype showed up many times. The rearrangement joins TRBV5-1 to TRBJ2-7; no firm D call. Germline V CDR1 and CDR2: SGHRS, YFSETQ. The CDR3 has 15 amino acids. Trimming took 1 base from V and 0 from J, leaving 11 bases between them. The DNA for the CDR3 is TGCGCCAGCAGCTTGACGGGCGGTTCCTCCTACGAGCAGTACTTC. Its protein is CASSLTGGSSYEQYF.

This clonotype was picked up a small number of times. V is TRBV5-5 and J is TRBJ1-2; no definite D call. There are 15 residues in the CDR3. The V end was cut by 6 bases, the J end by 4 bases, with 19 bases between. Looked up from germline, CDR1 is SGHKS and CDR2 is YYEKEE (reference sequence). The CDR3 DNA sequence: TGTGCCAGCACCATCGGGAAAGGTTCTGGCTATGGCTACACCTTC. This codes for CASTIGKGSGYGYTF.

V usage is TRBV7-9 and J usage is TRBJ2-2; D is perhaps TRBD2 (5 bases). The CDR3 runs 13 residues. Germline V CDR1 and CDR2: SEHNR, FQNEAQ (reference sequence). Trimming stripped 5 bases from V and 7 bases from J, with 11 bases between. CDR3: CASSEERHGELFF. CDR3 DNA: TGTGCCAGCAGCGAAGAGCGGCACGGGGAGCTGTTTTTT.

As to this clonotype: A much bigger clone sits one base away, suggesting this may be a read error. This chain connects TRBV2 to TRBJ2-1, with 10 positions matching TRBD1. CDR1 and CDR2 from the germline V gene are SNHLY and FYNNEI. This CDR3 is built from 14 residues. Here the CDR3 reads CASVGTGVHKEQFF. CDR3 DNA sequence: TGTGCCAGCGTCGGGACAGGGGTCCACAAAGAGCAGTTCTTC.

The rearrangement joins TRBV11-2 to TRBJ2-6, with D possibly TRBD1 on 5 matching bases. The V end was cut by 4 bases, the J end by 6 bases, with 16 bases between. The length of the CDR3 is 16 residues. The germline V gene encodes CDR1 SGHAT and CDR2 FQNNGV. The CDR3 region is CASSSYQGQLANVLTF. CDR3 DNA: TGTGCCAGCAGCTCATACCAGGGTCAGTTGGCCAACGTCCTGACTTTC.

In its sample, this clonotype was seen many times. CDR3 nucleotides: TGTGCCAGCAGCCTCCACAGGGGGCCTAATGAAAAACTGTTTTTT. This encodes CASSLHRGPNEKLFF. The rearrangement links TRBV14 to TRBJ1-4; TRBD1 matches at 9 bases. In germline, CDR1 is SGHDN, CDR2 FVKESK. The V segment lost 4 bases and the J segment 3 bases; nucleotides outside the gene matches: 3. This CDR3 region has 15 residues.

This clonotype has more than one count but fewer than ten. V gene TRBV6-5 combines with J gene TRBJ1-1; possibly TRBD1 for D (6 bases). In germline, CDR1 is MNHEY, CDR2 SVGAGI. V lost 4 bases, J lost 1 base, and 16 bases lay in between. The CDR3 is 16 amino acids. The CDR3 nucleotides read TGTGCCAGCAGTTGGCCTAGGGGACAAAAGAACACTGAAGCTTTCTTT. Its translation: CASSWPRGQKNTEAFF.

In its sample, this clonotype was seen many times. V and J are TRBV7-6 and TRBJ1-1, with D tentatively TRBD1 (5 bases). Germline CDR1 is SGHVS and CDR2 is FNYEAQ. Trimming took 5 bases from V and 8 from J, leaving 18 bases between them. The length of the CDR3 is 14 residues. The CDR3 DNA follows: TGTGCCAGCAGCAGATCCTTTACAGGAGGAGAAGCTTTCTTT. It encodes CASSRSFTGGEAFF.

This clonotype was counted many times. The rearrangement links TRBV12-3 or TRBV12-4 to TRBJ2-3; 8 bases are shared with TRBD1. The CDR3 covers 17 residues. V was pared by 5 bases and J by 4 bases, with 14 bases of the junction left unmatched. CDR3 sequence: CASSDVTDRVPPDTQYF. CDR3 DNA: TGTGCCAGCAGTGACGTGACGGACAGGGTTCCCCCAGATACGCAGTATTTT.

This clonotype turned up a few times. The CDR3 loop reads CSVGDLGAQQETQYF. In nucleotides, the CDR3 is TGCAGCGTTGGGGACCTGGGGGCGCAGCAAGAGACCCAGTACTTC. This sequence joins TRBV29-1 and TRBJ2-5; the D gene is possibly TRBD1 (6 bases). The CDR3 has 15 amino acids. Germline V gene lookup returns CDR1 SQVTM and CDR2 ANQGSEA. Trimming left V 4 bases short and J 2 bases short, with 17 bases between.

The table lists this clonotype with a count of one. The rearrangement joins TRBV30 to TRBJ1-1; D might be TRBD1 (5 bases). V lost 3 bases to trimming and J lost 0 bases, with 14 bases between them. Germline-derived CDR1 and CDR2 are GTSNPN and SVGIG (reference sequence). The CDR3 is 15 amino acids. The CDR3 region is CAWRSYGAMNTEAFF. The CDR3 region has the DNA TGTGCCTGGAGGTCGTACGGGGCCATGAACACTGAAGCTTTCTTT.

This clonotype turned up a few times. V is TRBV23-1 and J is TRBJ2-1, with TRBD2 identical over 11 bases. TRBV23-1 is an ORF for which the function is uncertain. This CDR3 spans 15 amino acids. Germline trimming cut 3 bases from V and 7 bases from J; bases unmatched to any gene: 5. CDR3 in amino acids: CASSHLAGGWNEQFF. CDR3 nucleotides: TGCGCCAGCAGTCACCTAGCGGGAGGCTGGAATGAGCAGTTCTTC.

The chain is built from TRBV7-9 and TRBJ2-1; D gene uncertain. This CDR3 is built from 14 residues. The V and J ends lost 5 bases and 0 bases respectively, with 8 bases between them. Germline V gives CDR1 SEHNR, CDR2 FQNEAQ (reference sequence). CDR3 in DNA: TGTGCCAGCAGCGCACAAAGCTCCTACAATGAGCAGTTCTTC. Translated: CASSAQSSYNEQFF.

The sample holds many counts of this clonotype. The chain couples TRBV12-3 or TRBV12-4 to TRBJ1-1; D unclear. The V gene lost 3 bases and the J gene lost 10 bases, with 15 bases spanning the gap. The CDR3 spans 13 residues. CDR3 protein: CASSFRDTRGAFF. CDR3 nucleotide sequence: TGTGCCAGCAGTTTTAGGGATACCAGAGGAGCTTTCTTT.

The rearrangement uses TRBV19 and TRBJ1-5, with D perhaps TRBD1 (5 bases). Trimming removed 7 bases from V and 6 bases from J, with 22 bases in between. From germline, CDR1 is LNHDA and CDR2 SQIVND (reference sequence). This CDR3 is built from 16 residues. The CDR3 coding sequence is TGTGCCAGTACACCAGGAAGGGCAGGGCTGGGTCAGCCCCAGCATTTT. Protein: CASTPGRAGLGQPQHF.

A note on this clonotype: A much larger clone sits a single nucleotide away, making a read error possible. V usage is TRBV9 and J usage is TRBJ2-1, with TRBD1 as a possible D gene (5 bases). Germline V gene sequence: CDR1 SGDLS, CDR2 YYNGEE. The CDR3 has 15 amino acids. The CDR3 here is CDSSPDSSSYNEQFF. The CDR3 DNA follows: TGTGACAGCAGCCCCGACAGCAGCTCCTACAATGAGCAGTTCTTC.

Many counts were recorded for this clonotype. The V call is TRBV7-8, the J call TRBJ2-1, with D unclear. CDR3 size: 12 residues. V was clipped by 4 bases and J by 6 bases, with 7 bases between them. Germline values: CDR1 SGHVS, CDR2 FQNEAQ. DNA of the CDR3: TGTGCCAGCAGCTGGGTGGGCAATGAGCAGTTCTTC. It specifies CASSWVGNEQFF.

The chain is built from TRBV4-1 and TRBJ1-5; no definite D call. Germline V CDR1 and CDR2: MGHRA, YSYEKL. Between the trimmed V and J ends, which lost 0 bases and 4 bases, there was a span of 10 bases. The CDR3 is made up of 15 amino acids. This CDR3 reads CASSQDRNINQPQHF. DNA of the CDR3: TGCGCCAGCAGCCAAGATAGGAATATTAATCAGCCCCAGCATTTT.

This clonotype showed up just a few times. This chain links TRBV5-1 with TRBJ2-7; D gene ambiguous. This CDR3 spans 14 amino acids. The germline CDR1 and CDR2 sequences are SGHRS and YFSETQ. Trimming removed 0 bases from V and 5 bases from J, with 12 bases in between. In DNA, the CDR3 is TGCGCCAGCAGCTTGGAGTTAGGGAACCACGAGCAGTACTTC. Amino acid sequence: CASSLELGNHEQYF.

This clonotype was counted many times. This sequence joins TRBV28 and TRBJ2-7; 10 positions agree with TRBD1. CDR1 is MDHEN, CDR2 SYDVKM, per germline. V lost 4 bases to trimming and J lost 5 bases; unmatched junction nucleotides: 11. This CDR3 has 16 amino acids. The CDR3 coding sequence is TGTGCCAGCAGTTCTGCCGGGACAGGGGCATCGGACGAGCAGTACTTC. Protein sequence: CASSSAGTGASDEQYF.

Comments on this clonotype: With a much larger clone just one base away, this may be a read error. V is TRBV28 and J is TRBJ2-1; 10 bases are shared with TRBD1. This CDR3 region has 15 residues. Germline CDR1 and CDR2: MDHEN and SYDVKM. The CDR3 DNA sequence: TGTGCCAGCGGTCTATGGGACAGGGGTGACAATGAGCAGATCTTC. This sequence encodes CASGLWDRGDNEQIF.

This clonotype has only a few counts. V gene TRBV6-1 combines with J gene TRBJ1-4; tentatively, D is TRBD1 (5 bases). This CDR3 has 14 amino acids. Between the trimmed V and J ends, which lost 6 bases and 8 bases, there was a span of 16 bases. Germline V gene data show CDR1 as MNHNS and CDR2 as SASEGT. In DNA, the CDR3 is TGTGCCAGCAGGCAGGGTCCCTTGCTCGAAAAACTGTTTTTT. Its protein is CASRQGPLLEKLFF.

This clonotype was recorded many times. This chain joins TRBV27 and TRBJ2-1, with 10 bases identical to TRBD1. Trimming at V came to 8 bases and at J to 8 bases, leaving 9 bases not matched to a gene. Germline CDR1 reads MNHEY; CDR2 reads SMNVEV (reference sequence). The CDR3 has 14 residues. The CDR3 spells CASSRDRGFDEQFF. As DNA, the CDR3 is TGTGCCAGCTCCCGGGACAGGGGTTTTGATGAGCAGTTCTTC.

As for this clonotype: At one end the junction does not follow the germline gene, possibly because of a read error. The rearrangement uses TRBV12-5 and TRBJ2-1, with 10 bases identical to TRBD2. The V gene's germline CDR1 is LGHNT and CDR2 FRNRAP. CDR3 length: 18 residues. CDR3 bases: TGTGCTAGTGGTCCGGCGCAGGGGGTAGCGGGGGGTCTCAATGAGCGGTTCTTC. Amino acids: CASGPAQGVAGGLNERFF. Drawing the rest from reference TRBV12-5 and TRBJ2-1, the complete variable domain is DARVTQTPRHKVTEMGQEVTMRCQPILGHNTVFWYRQTMMQGLELLAYFRNRAPLDDSGMPKDRFSAEMPDATLATLKIQPSEPRDSAVYFCASGPAQGVAGGLNERFFGPGTRLTVL.

The table lists this clonotype with many counts. V usage is TRBV7-9 and J usage is TRBJ1-1, with D perhaps matching TRBD1 (6 bases). The CDR3 sequence is 14 residues long. Germline V gene lookup returns CDR1 SEHNR and CDR2 FQNEAQ (reference sequence). Trimming pared 10 bases from V and 4 bases from J, leaving 19 bases between. This chain's CDR3 is CATSTYREGTEAFF. The CDR3 bases are TGTGCCACGTCCACTTACAGGGAGGGCACTGAAGCTTTCTTT. The full variable domain, completed using reference TRBV7-9 and TRBJ1-1, is DTGVSQNPRHKITKRGQNVTFRCDPISEHNRLYWYRQTLGQGPEFLTYFQNEAQLEKSRLLSDRFSAERPKGSFSTLEIQRTEQGDSAMYLCATSTYREGTEAFFGQGTRLTVV.

The gene calls are TRBV27 and TRBJ2-1; either TRBD1 or TRBD2 may fit D (6 bases each). V shed 7 bases and J shed 9 bases, with 10 bases lying between them. The germline CDR1 and CDR2 sequences are MNHEY and SMNVEV (reference sequence). The CDR3 sequence is 11 residues long. CDR3 bases: TGTGCCAGCAAGGGGGGCCCTGAGCAGTTCTTC. As protein: CASKGGPEQFF.